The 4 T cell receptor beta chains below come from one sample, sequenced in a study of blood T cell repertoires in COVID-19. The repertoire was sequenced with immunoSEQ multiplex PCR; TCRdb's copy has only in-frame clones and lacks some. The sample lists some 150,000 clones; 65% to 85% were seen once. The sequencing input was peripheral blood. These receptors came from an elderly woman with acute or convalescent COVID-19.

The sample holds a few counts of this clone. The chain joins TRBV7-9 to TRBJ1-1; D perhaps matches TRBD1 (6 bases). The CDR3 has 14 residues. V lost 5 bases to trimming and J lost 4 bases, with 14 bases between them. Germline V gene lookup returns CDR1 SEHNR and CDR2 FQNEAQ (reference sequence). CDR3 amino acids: CASSTTGTATEAFF. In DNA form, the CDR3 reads TGTGCCAGCAGCACAACAGGGACGGCCACTGAAGCTTTCTTT.

CDR3 in DNA: TGCGCCAGCAGCTTGGGGCGGGAGGCTTCCTACGAGCAGTACTTC. It translates to CASSLGREASYEQYF. The chain links TRBV5-1 to TRBJ2-7; 8 positions match TRBD2. The J segment lost 1 base and the V segment lost 0 bases, leaving 3 bases of the junction unmatched. Per the germline V gene, CDR1 is SGHRS and CDR2 is YFSETQ. The CDR3 has 15 residues.

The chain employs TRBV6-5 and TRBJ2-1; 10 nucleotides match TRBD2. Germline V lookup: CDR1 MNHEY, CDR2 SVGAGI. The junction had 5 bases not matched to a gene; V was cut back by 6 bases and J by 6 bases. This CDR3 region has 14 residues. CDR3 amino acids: CASRERGGLNEQFF. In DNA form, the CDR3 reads TGTGCCAGCAGAGAGCGGGGGGGGCTCAATGAGCAGTTCTTC.

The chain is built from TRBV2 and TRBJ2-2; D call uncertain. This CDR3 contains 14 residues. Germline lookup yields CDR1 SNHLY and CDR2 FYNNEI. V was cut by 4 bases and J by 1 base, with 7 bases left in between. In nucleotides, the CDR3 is TGTGCCAGCAGTGGTCAGGAGAACACCGGGGAGCTGTTTTTT. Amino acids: CASSGQENTGELFF.